This TCR beta chain was identified during a study of blood T cell repertoires in COVID-19. Measured with immunoSEQ multiplex PCR; TCRdb has only the in-frame clones, and not every one. In the table there are 350,000 to 550,000 clones, more than 80% of which are singletons. CDR3 size: 15 residues. V lost 4 bases to trimming and J lost 4 bases; unmatched junction nucleotides: 6. Germline-derived CDR1 and CDR2 are SEHNR and FQNEAQ (reference sequence). The recovered donors of Cohort 3 showed two negative PCRs, clearance, or symptom resolution. The origin of this receptor is a man between 25 and 39 years old who had recovered from COVID-19. The chain carries TRBV7-9 and TRBJ1-4, with 7 bases fitting TRBD1. The sample was PBMCs or T cells enriched from blood (not recorded which). The CDR3: CASSSQGGVNEKLFF. The CDR3 DNA is TGTGCCAGCAGCTCGCAGGGGGGAGTTAATGAAAAACTGTTTTTT.